This T cell receptor (beta chain) was documented in a study of blood T cell repertoires in COVID-19. Study at large: COVID-19 samples from acute and convalescent phases originated in the United States, Italy and Spain.

The study recruited people aged 18 to 89 years across approximately 24 US areas. Cohort assignment relied on participant-reported clinical history. The CDR3 contains 17 residues. Germline V CDR1 and CDR2: SGDLS, YYNGEE. After removal of 0 bases from V and 5 bases from J, the junction contained 8 bases not matched to a gene. In the original processing: The assay estimated nucleated cells by amplifying reference gene primers. Sequencing was performed with immunoSEQ multiplex PCR; in TCRdb, only in-frame clones are kept and a portion is missing. D and trimming come from the DNA, and the V and J calls and clone size come from that table. This sample has 450,000 to 500,000 clones, with approximately 86% found just once.

Sequenced input: PBMCs or T cells enriched from blood (not recorded which). This chain connects TRBV9 to TRBJ1-4; TRBD1 matches 9 bases. This clonotype was obtained from an older woman who had recovered from COVID-19. The CDR3 is CASSVASDRGPNEKLFF. The DNA of the CDR3 is TGTGCCAGCAGCGTAGCCTCGGACAGGGGCCCAAATGAAAAACTGTTTTTT.